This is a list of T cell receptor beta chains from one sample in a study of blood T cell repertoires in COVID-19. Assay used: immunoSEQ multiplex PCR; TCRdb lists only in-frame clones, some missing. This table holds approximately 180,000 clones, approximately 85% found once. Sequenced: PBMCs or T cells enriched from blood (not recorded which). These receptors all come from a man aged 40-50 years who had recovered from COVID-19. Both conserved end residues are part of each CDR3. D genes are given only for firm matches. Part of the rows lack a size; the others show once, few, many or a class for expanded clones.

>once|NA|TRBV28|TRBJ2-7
CASSFLGEPYEQYF
TGTGCCAGCAGTTTCCTTGGGGAGCCCTACGAGCAGTACTTC
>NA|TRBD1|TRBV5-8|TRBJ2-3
CASSLATGGDRTDTQYF
TGTGCCAGCAGCTTGGCGACAGGGGGCGACCGCACAGATACGCAGTATTTT
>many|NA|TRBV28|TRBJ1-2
CASRKGVAYGYTF
TGTGCCAGCAGAAAAGGGGTCGCCTATGGCTACACCTTC
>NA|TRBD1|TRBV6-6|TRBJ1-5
CASSRSGTARPNQPQHF
TGTGCCAGCAGTAGATCCGGGACAGCGCGTCCAAATCAGCCCCAGCATTTT
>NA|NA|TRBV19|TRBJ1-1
CASSTTLNTEAFF
TGTGCCAGTAGTACGACATTGAACACTGAAGCTTTCTTT
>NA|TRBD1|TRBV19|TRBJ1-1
CASSITHWGTGKSEAFF
TGTGCCAGTAGTATAACTCATTGGGGGACAGGGAAGTCCGAAGCTTTCTTT
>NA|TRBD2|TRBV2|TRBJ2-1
CASKKNSLAGDNEQFF
TGTGCCAGCAAGAAGAATTCACTAGCGGGAGACAATGAGCAGTTCTTC
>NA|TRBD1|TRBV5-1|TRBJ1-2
CASSLAGQENYGYTF
TGCGCCAGCAGCTTGGCGGGACAGGAAAACTATGGCTACACCTTC
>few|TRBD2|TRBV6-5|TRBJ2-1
CASTTGTRIDEQFF
TGTGCCAGCACGACCGGGACTAGAATTGACGAGCAGTTCTTC
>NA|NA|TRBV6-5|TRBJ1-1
CASSFQGIGTEAFF
TGTGCCAGCAGCTTCCAGGGTATTGGCACTGAAGCTTTCTTT
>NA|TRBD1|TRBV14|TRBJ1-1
CASSRGGSQAFF
TGTGCCAGCAGCCGAGGGGGCAGTCAAGCTTTCTTT
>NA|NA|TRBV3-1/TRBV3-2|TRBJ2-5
CASSQLEETQYF
TGTGCCAGCAGCCAATTAGAAGAGACCCAGTACTTC
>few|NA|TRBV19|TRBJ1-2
CASSISGQNYGYTF
TGTGCCAGTAGTATCTCAGGACAAAACTATGGCTACACCTTC
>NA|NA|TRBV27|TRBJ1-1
CASIKQGPATEAFF
TGTGCCAGCATCAAGCAGGGTCCAGCCACTGAAGCTTTCTTT
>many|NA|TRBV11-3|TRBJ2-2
CASSPLLDTGELFF
TGTGCCAGCAGCCCCCTACTGGACACCGGGGAGCTGTTTTTT
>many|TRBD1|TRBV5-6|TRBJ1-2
CASSTYTGGDYGYTF
TGTGCCAGCAGCACCTATACAGGGGGCGACTATGGCTACACCTTC
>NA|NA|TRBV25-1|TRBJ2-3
CASSAADPGADTQYF
TGTGCCAGCAGTGCCGCAGATCCGGGGGCAGATACGCAGTATTTT
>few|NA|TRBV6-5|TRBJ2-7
CASSLYQGSYEQYF
TGTGCCAGCAGTCTTTATCAGGGCTCCTACGAGCAGTACTTC
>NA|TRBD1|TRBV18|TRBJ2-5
CASSPLQGPLLQETQYF
TGTGCCAGCTCCCCTCTACAGGGGCCCCTGCTACAAGAGACCCAGTACTTC
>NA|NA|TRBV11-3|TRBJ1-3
CASSLEGGFSGNTIYF
TGTGCCAGCAGCTTAGAAGGCGGCTTCTCTGGAAACACCATATATTTT
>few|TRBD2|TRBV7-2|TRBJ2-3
CASSFGGSTDTQYF
TGTGCCAGCAGCTTCGGGGGGAGCACAGATACGCAGTATTTT
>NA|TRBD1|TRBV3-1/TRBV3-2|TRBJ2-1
CASSRDRRYNEQFF
TGTGCCAGCAGCCGGGACAGAAGATACAATGAGCAGTTCTTC
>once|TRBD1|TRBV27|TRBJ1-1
CASSLRTGGMNTEAFF
TGTGCCAGCAGTCTACGGACAGGTGGGATGAACACTGAAGCTTTCTTT
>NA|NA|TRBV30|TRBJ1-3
CAWTGLGSGNTIYF
TGTGCCTGGACCGGACTTGGCTCTGGAAACACCATATATTTT
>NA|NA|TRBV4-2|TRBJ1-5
CASSPGGGPQHF
TGTGCCAGCAGCCCTGGGGGGGGCCCCCAGCATTTT
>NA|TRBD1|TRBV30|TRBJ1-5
CASSTGIGNQPQHF
TGTGCCTCGTCGACAGGGATAGGGAATCAGCCCCAGCATTTT
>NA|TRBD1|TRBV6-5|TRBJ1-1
CASRDTGVTEAFF
TGTGCCAGCAGGGACACAGGGGTAACTGAAGCTTTCTTT
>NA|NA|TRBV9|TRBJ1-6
CASSVVRAGFRYSPLHF
TGTGCCAGCAGCGTAGTCAGGGCAGGCTTTAGGTATTCACCCCTCCACTTT
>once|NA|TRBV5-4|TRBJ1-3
CASSLGESGRLGNTIYF
TGTGCCAGCAGCTTGGGGGAATCGGGGAGATTAGGAAACACCATATATTTT
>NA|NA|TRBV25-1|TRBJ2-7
CASSEGGHYEQYF
TGTGCCAGCAGTGAAGGGGGCCACTACGAGCAGTACTTC
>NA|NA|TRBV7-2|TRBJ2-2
CASSLEGWRTALGTGELFF
TGTGCCAGCAGCTTAGAAGGATGGAGGACAGCCCTTGGGACCGGGGAGCTGTTTTTT